The 20 T cell receptor beta chains below all came from one sample that was sequenced in a study of identical twins. TCRdb re-derived calls from the 5' RACE reads in MiXCR, one entry per CDR3 protein. Of around 280,000 distinct CDR3 sequences listed, about 8.3% were seen once; the top ten hold roughly 2%. The sample was also reused in another study, on yellow fever vaccine responses in identical twins.

What was sequenced was memory (CD45RO+) T cells sorted from blood. All receptors come from a woman between 18 and 30 years old in good health.

This clonotype turned up a few times. V is TRBV11-2 and J is TRBJ2-2, with D uncertain. Trimming removed 0 bases from V and 0 bases from J, with 5 bases in between. This CDR3 is 15 amino acids long. Germline V lookup: CDR1 SGHAT, CDR2 FQNNGV. The CDR3 loop reads CASSLERTNTGELFF. The CDR3 DNA follows: TGTGCCAGCAGCTTAGAACGGACGAACACCGGGGAGCTGTTTTTT.

The chain links TRBV19 to TRBJ2-6, with D unresolved. This CDR3 spans 19 amino acids. Germline-derived CDR1 and CDR2 are LNHDA and SQIVND (reference sequence). The V and J ends lost 4 bases and 0 bases respectively, with 19 bases between them. The CDR3, as DNA: TGTGCCAGTAGTACCCCAATGATGACGTTTCACTCTGGGGCCAACGTCCTGACTTTC. Its translation is CASSTPMMTFHSGANVLTF.

This clonotype showed up just a few times. J is TRBJ2-1 and V is TRBV20-1; D gene uncertain. V was cut by 5 bases and J by 8 bases, with 7 bases left in between. This CDR3 comprises 10 residues. CDR1 is DFQATT and CDR2 is SNEGSKA in the germline V gene (reference sequence). In DNA, the CDR3 is TGCAGTGCTGTACTTCATGAGCAGTTCTTC. Translated, it gives CSAVLHEQFF.

The sample holds a few counts of this clonotype. The chain carries TRBV20-1 and TRBJ2-3; no clear D gene. The CDR3 covers 14 residues. The germline V gene encodes CDR1 DFQATT and CDR2 SNEGSKA (reference sequence). With 7 bases removed from V and 4 bases from J, the gap between germline ends came to 18 bases. The CDR3 here is CSVQSPTFPDTQYF. The CDR3 coding sequence is TGCAGTGTCCAGTCACCAACATTCCCAGATACGCAGTATTTT.

The V call is TRBV20-1, the J call TRBJ2-5, with a weak D call TRBD2 (5 bases). Germline CDR1 reads DFQATT; CDR2 reads SNEGSKA (reference sequence). This CDR3 has 16 amino acids. The V end lost 6 bases, the J end lost 2 bases, and 22 bases lay between the germline ends. CDR3: CSAAPPLRVQQETQYF. In DNA form, the CDR3 reads TGCAGTGCAGCTCCCCCTTTGCGGGTCCAGCAAGAGACCCAGTACTTC.

This clonotype has a count of ten or more. The chain couples TRBV11-2 to TRBJ1-4; TRBD1 is a possible D gene (5 bases). The CDR3 covers 15 residues. The germline V and J ends were trimmed by 1 base and 8 bases, with 14 bases remaining between them. The germline gives CDR1 SGHAT, CDR2 FQNNGV. The CDR3 spells CASSLAGRVFEKLFF. The CDR3 bases are TGTGCCAGCAGCTTAGCTGGCAGGGTATTCGAAAAACTGTTTTTT. The entire variable domain, with the rest obtained from reference TRBV11-2 and TRBJ1-4, is as follows: EAGVAQSPRYKIIEKRQSVAFWCNPISGHATLYWYQQILGQGPKLLIQFQNNGVVDDSQLPKDRFSAERLKGVDSTLKIQPAKLEDSAVYLCASSLAGRVFEKLFFGSGTQLSVL.

The chain has TRBV27 and TRBJ2-2; perhaps TRBD1 as D (6 bases). In germline, CDR1 is MNHEY, CDR2 SMNVEV (reference sequence). Trimming removed 6 bases from V and 4 bases from J, with 12 bases in between. The CDR3 is made up of 14 amino acids. The CDR3 reads CASRKAGVTGELFF. CDR3 bases: TGTGCCAGCAGGAAGGCAGGGGTCACCGGGGAGCTGTTTTTT.

There are many counts of this clonotype. The V call is TRBV4-2, the J call TRBJ1-2; D ambiguous. Germline V gene sequence: CDR1 LGHNA, CDR2 YNFKEQ. The CDR3 length is 13 residues. V lost 2 bases and J lost 3, with 7 bases in between. The CDR3 is CASSQKGDYGYTF. As DNA, the CDR3 is TGTGCCAGCAGCCAAAAGGGTGACTATGGCTACACCTTC.

The chain employs TRBV28 and TRBJ2-2; 8 nucleotides match TRBD1. There are 17 residues in the CDR3. Germline assignment: CDR1 MDHEN and CDR2 SYDVKM. The junction had 10 bases not matched to a gene; V was cut back by 4 bases and J by 3 bases. Here the CDR3 reads CASSSPWTGIHTGELFF. CDR3 nucleotides: TGTGCCAGCAGTTCCCCGTGGACAGGGATCCACACCGGGGAGCTGTTTTTT.

This clonotype was recorded many times. The V gene is TRBV7-8, the J gene TRBJ1-1, with D maybe TRBD1 (6 bases). Germline loops: CDR1 SGHVS, CDR2 FQNEAQ. This CDR3 has 15 residues. With 1 base removed from V and 6 bases from J, the gap between germline ends came to 15 bases. The CDR3 sequence: CASSLEAWGAPEAFF. The CDR3, as DNA: TGTGCCAGCAGCTTAGAAGCATGGGGGGCGCCTGAAGCTTTCTTT.

This clonotype has ten or more counts. CDR3 sequence reads: CSARDYLRGGGANTGELFF. The DNA of the CDR3 is TGCAGTGCTAGAGATTATTTACGCGGCGGGGGGGCGAACACCGGGGAGCTGTTTTTT. The chain carries TRBV20-1 and TRBJ2-2; 9 bases agree with TRBD2. Trimming at V came to 0 bases and at J to 0 bases, leaving 11 bases not matched to a gene. Germline CDR1 reads DFQATT; CDR2 reads SNEGSKA (reference sequence). This CDR3 is built from 19 residues.

The chain has TRBV14 and TRBJ1-1; D is possibly TRBD1 (6 bases). The CDR3 spans 14 residues. V was pared by 3 bases and J by 9 bases, with 17 bases between. Germline V gives CDR1 SGHDN, CDR2 FVKESK. CDR3 sequence: CASSHRGAATQAFF. Here the CDR3 DNA reads TGTGCCAGCAGCCACCGGGGGGCGGCTACCCAAGCTTTCTTT.

This clonotype was recorded at least ten times. The chain links TRBV29-1 to TRBJ2-1, with D maybe TRBD2 (5 bases). Germline values: CDR1 SQVTM, CDR2 ANQGSEA. Trimming left V 7 bases short and J 0 bases short, with 13 bases between. The CDR3 runs 14 residues. This CDR3 reads CSGKIGSSYNEQFF. CDR3 DNA: TGCAGCGGCAAAATAGGGAGCTCCTACAATGAGCAGTTCTTC.

Many counts were recorded for this clonotype. The CDR3 loop is CASSPASGYEQYF. DNA for the CDR3: TGTGCCAGCTCACCTGCGAGCGGGTACGAGCAGTACTTC. V gene TRBV18 combines with J gene TRBJ2-7; D is perhaps TRBD2 (6 bases). The CDR3 consists of 13 residues. CDR1 and CDR2 (germline): KGHSH, LQKENI. V gave up 3 bases and J gave up 4 bases, with 10 bases separating them.

In this sample, this clonotype turned up a few times. The chain employs TRBV28 and TRBJ2-7, with TRBD1 matching 9 bases. J was trimmed by 6 bases and V by 5 bases; bases with no gene match: 8. The CDR3 extends over 14 amino acids. The germline gives CDR1 MDHEN, CDR2 SYDVKM. Here the CDR3 reads CASSVGQGPVEQYV. The CDR3 nucleotides read TGTGCCAGCAGTGTCGGACAGGGGCCAGTCGAGCAGTACGTC.

This clonotype was found a few times. This rearrangement joins TRBV2 to TRBJ1-4; no clear D. CDR1 and CDR2 (germline): SNHLY, FYNNEI. The CDR3 extends over 12 amino acids. V lost 7 bases and J 7 bases, leaving 10 bases between the germline ends. The DNA for the CDR3 is TGTGCCAGCATTGGGCCCAGTGAAAAACTGTTTTTT. It specifies CASIGPSEKLFF.

This chain links TRBV27 with TRBJ2-5, with TRBD2 matching over 12 bases. The length of the CDR3 is 17 residues. Trimming removed 5 bases from V and 4 bases from J; junction bases left unmatched: 11. In germline, CDR1 is MNHEY, CDR2 SMNVEV (reference sequence). CDR3 protein: CASSRKTSGGEGETQYF. For the CDR3, the DNA is TGTGCCAGCAGTAGAAAGACTAGCGGGGGCGAGGGAGAGACCCAGTACTTC.

Many counts were recorded for this clonotype. V and J are TRBV5-8 and TRBJ2-7; 9 bases fit TRBD2. CDR3 length: 14 residues. V gave up 4 bases and J gave up 3 bases; unmatched junction bases: 5. The V gene's germline CDR1 is SGHTS and CDR2 YDEGEE. CDR3 region: CASSLTTSGYEQYF. CDR3 bases: TGTGCCAGCAGCCTCACGACTAGCGGCTACGAGCAGTACTTC.

This clonotype was found a few times. The J gene is TRBJ2-2, the V gene TRBV20-1; D remains ambiguous. The germline V gene encodes CDR1 DFQATT and CDR2 SNEGSKA (reference sequence). V was cut by 4 bases and J by 4 bases, with 10 bases left in between. CDR3 length: 13 residues. The CDR3: CSAKGSATGELFF. In DNA form, the CDR3 reads TGCAGTGCTAAAGGCTCCGCCACCGGGGAGCTGTTTTTT.

CDR3 sequence: CASSSTVLSYNEQFF. For the CDR3, the DNA is TGTGCCAGCAGCTCGACAGTACTCTCCTACAATGAGCAGTTCTTC. The chain uses TRBV12-3 or TRBV12-4 and TRBJ2-1; possibly TRBD1 for D (5 bases). Trimming pared 6 bases from V and 0 bases from J, leaving 12 bases between. The CDR3 consists of 15 residues.